These T cell receptor beta chains were read from a single sample in a study of response to subunit inactivated influenza vaccine. TCRdb processed the RT-PCR reads anew with MiXCR; each CDR3 protein has one entry. The data hold some 600,000 distinct CDR3 sequences, with 11% to 15% observed a single time. Source: PBMCs from blood, taken 14 to 15 days before vaccination. The source of these receptors is a man in his forties or fifties who received an inactivated influenza vaccine. CDR3s leave out the opening cysteine and the closing phenylalanine or tryptophan.

CDR3	V	J
SARALQVANRETQY	TRBV20-1	TRBJ2-5
ASSLTYSARGEKLF	TRBV7-9	TRBJ1-4
ASSLASQHGSPLH	TRBV12-3/TRBV12-4	TRBJ1-6
ASSFTGIGEKLF	TRBV27	TRBJ1-4
ASSQDSGLGGRAPLAKNIQY	TRBV4-1	TRBJ2-4
ASSTTGTGGLLGTEAF	TRBV5-1	TRBJ1-1
ASSPDRGSPLH	TRBV12-3/TRBV12-4	TRBJ1-6
ASTERLENYEQY	TRBV2	TRBJ2-7
ASSFEGRETQY	TRBV12-3/TRBV12-4	TRBJ2-5
SVVGPSEETQY	TRBV29-1	TRBJ2-5
ASARTALNTEAF	TRBV5-5	TRBJ1-1
ASSEPGGEQY	TRBV6-1	TRBJ2-7
AVRDGDSYEQY	TRBV10-3	TRBJ2-7
ASSLAPGSADTQY	TRBV7-7	TRBJ2-3
ASSSTGTSAQETQY	TRBV5-1	TRBJ2-5
ASRSSGQGFGSYEQY	TRBV6-5	TRBJ2-7